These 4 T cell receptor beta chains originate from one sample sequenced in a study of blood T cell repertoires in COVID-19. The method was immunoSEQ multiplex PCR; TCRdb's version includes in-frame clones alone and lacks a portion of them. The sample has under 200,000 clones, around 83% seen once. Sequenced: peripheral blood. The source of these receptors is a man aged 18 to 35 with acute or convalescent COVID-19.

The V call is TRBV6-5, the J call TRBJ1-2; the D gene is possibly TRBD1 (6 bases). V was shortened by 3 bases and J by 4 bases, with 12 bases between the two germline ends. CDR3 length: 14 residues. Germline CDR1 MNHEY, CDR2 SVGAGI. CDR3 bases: TGTGCCAGCAGTTATGGGGGCGAGGTCTATGGCTACACCTTC. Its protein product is CASSYGGEVYGYTF.

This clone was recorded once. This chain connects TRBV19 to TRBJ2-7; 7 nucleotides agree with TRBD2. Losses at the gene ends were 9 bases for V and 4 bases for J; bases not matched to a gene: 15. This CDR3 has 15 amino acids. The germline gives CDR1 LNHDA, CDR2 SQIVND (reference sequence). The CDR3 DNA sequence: TGTGCCAGCCGCCCCGGGGGAGGGGAATCGTACGAGCAGTACTTC. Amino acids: CASRPGGGESYEQYF.

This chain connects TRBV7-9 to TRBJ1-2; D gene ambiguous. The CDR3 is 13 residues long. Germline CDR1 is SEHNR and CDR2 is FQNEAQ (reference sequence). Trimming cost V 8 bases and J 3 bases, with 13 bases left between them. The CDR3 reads CASSTYGDYGYTF. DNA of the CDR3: TGTGCCAGCTCCACCTACGGGGACTATGGCTACACCTTC.

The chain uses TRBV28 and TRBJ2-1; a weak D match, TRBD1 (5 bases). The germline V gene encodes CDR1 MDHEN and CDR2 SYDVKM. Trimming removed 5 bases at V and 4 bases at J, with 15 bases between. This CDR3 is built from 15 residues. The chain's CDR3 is CASSQRQRMYNEQFF. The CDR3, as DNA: TGTGCCAGCAGTCAGAGACAGAGAATGTACAATGAGCAGTTCTTC. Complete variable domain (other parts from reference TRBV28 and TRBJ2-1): DVKVTQSSRYLVKRTGEKVFLECVQDMDHENMFWYRQDPGLGLRLIYFSYDVKMKEKGDIPEGYSVSREKKERFSLILESASTNQTSMYLCASSQRQRMYNEQFFGPGTRLTVL.